This record looks at one TCR beta chain sequence and its context. The specificity of this receptor is unknown. The input lacks base qualities; no much larger clone sits a single base away. For this chain, trimming is 10 bases at the V end and 5 bases at the J end, and the number of junction bases without a gene match is 4. The cysteine opens and the phenylalanine closes a CDR3 of 12 amino acids. CDR3 DNA is the only sequence kept; it has 36 bases, read in frame from the first base. CDR1 MNHEY and CDR2 SVGAGI were looked up in the germline V gene. The sample's time point label, in plain terms: baseline before first vaccination. Samples from vaccinated people were obtained from the UK trials COV001 and COV002, which included a single-blind randomized controlled phase 2/3 trial of AZD1222 (ChAdOx1 nCoV-19) in healthy adults. For TCRbeta chain sequencing, PBMC samples from trial participants were taken at day 0 and at day 28 after the second dose.

The CDR3 regions of human TCRbeta chains were analyzed by immunosequencing. Processing in the source paper ran as follows. TCRs in the repertoires were matched against a reference library of SARS-CoV-2-specific TCRs that had been generated with the MIRA antigen-specificity platform. Breadth meant the fraction of unique TCRs that were SARS-CoV-2-associated, whereas depth meant the fraction of total T cells that were SARS-CoV-2-associated. Using the MIRA data, each spike-specific TCR was mapped to the spike region that the TCR reacts to and placed in a CD4 or CD8 class. Log10-transformed breadth and depth values were compared by one-way ANOVA with Sidak's multiple comparisons tests. What TCRdb holds here is the immuneACCESS table cut down to in-frame rearrangements. Part of the clones is not present; checked against another copy, under half of the missing clones reflect an unresolved V gene, and the others are unexplained. V and J calls and clone size are copied from that table; D and trimming were computed from the DNA. The sample yields tens of thousands of clones; 60% to 85% were counted once. The ten largest clonotypes hold roughly 6.6% of the sample.

The data originate from a study of T cell responses to AZD1222 COVID-19 vaccine (dated by TCRdb to the early 2020s). Notes on the research overall: AZD1222 recipients with second doses at about 4 weeks or about 12 weeks were pooled, because spike-specific TCR depth and breadth did not differ between schedules. Trial participants were enrolled by age into subgroups of 18-55, 56-69 and 70-plus years, and around 140, 26 and 57 TCR-sequenced participants, respectively, were included in these subgroups. TCR sequencing was performed for 230 to 250 trial participants, of whom roughly 200 were given two doses of AZD1222 and around 25 were given two doses of MenACWY control vaccine. The investigation overall reported the following: In the small 56-69-year group, the increase in depth fell short of significance, most likely because of low power. After two AZD1222 doses, spike-specific TCR breadth and depth were significantly higher than at day 0 and than in MenACWY recipients. Conclusions about previously exposed vaccinees are limited because only five or six AZD1222 recipients were SARS-CoV-2 seropositive at baseline. Most participants were white British and females outnumbered males, and the authors suggested that clonal diversity may have been underestimated. Epitopes outside the regions mutated in the B.1.351 and B.1.1.7 variants were reportedly recognized by nearly half of the unique spike-specific TCRs. The whole spike protein was spanned by vaccine-associated CD4 TCRs, and dominant responses were seen in regions 160-218 and 743-854. No day 14 peak-response samples were available, so repertoires were characterized only after the peak T cell response.

The sequence links TRBV6-5 to TRBJ2-2; 7 bases in between match TRBD1. This TCR was recovered from an adult in good health. This specimen was peripheral blood, taken on day 0 of AZD1222 vaccination. The CDR3 amino acid sequence is: CATTGVTGELFF. The sequence in DNA is TGTGCCACCACAGGGGTAACCGGGGAGCTGTTTTTT.